A few counts support the clone carrying this TCR beta chain. Its antigen is undetermined. These data come from a study of T cells after yellow fever vaccination. Overall study context: With SMART-Seq v4 Ultra Low Input, the fractions containing low cell numbers were prepared.

The V and J ends lost 4 bases and 5 bases, in that order; junction bases with no gene match: 5. The CDR3 consists of 13 residues. From germline, CDR1 is SGHRS and CDR2 YFSETQ. Study-wide points: Booster samples showed a return of most primary-vaccination clones (almost 97% CD4, about 87% CD8).

From the 5' RACE reads, TCRdb called clonotypes with MiXCR, one entry per CDR3 protein. The table has 510,000 or so distinct CDR3 sequences, roughly 21% seen once. This specimen consisted of PBMCs, obtained 15 days after the yellow fever booster vaccination. This TCR derives from a man aged 25-45 years who received the YFV17D yellow fever vaccine. V gene TRBV5-1 combines with J gene TRBJ2-5, with 7 bases identical to TRBD2. The CDR3 loop is CASSVPGGETQYF. DNA for the CDR3: TGCGCCAGCAGCGTCCCGGGAGGCGAGACCCAGTACTTC.